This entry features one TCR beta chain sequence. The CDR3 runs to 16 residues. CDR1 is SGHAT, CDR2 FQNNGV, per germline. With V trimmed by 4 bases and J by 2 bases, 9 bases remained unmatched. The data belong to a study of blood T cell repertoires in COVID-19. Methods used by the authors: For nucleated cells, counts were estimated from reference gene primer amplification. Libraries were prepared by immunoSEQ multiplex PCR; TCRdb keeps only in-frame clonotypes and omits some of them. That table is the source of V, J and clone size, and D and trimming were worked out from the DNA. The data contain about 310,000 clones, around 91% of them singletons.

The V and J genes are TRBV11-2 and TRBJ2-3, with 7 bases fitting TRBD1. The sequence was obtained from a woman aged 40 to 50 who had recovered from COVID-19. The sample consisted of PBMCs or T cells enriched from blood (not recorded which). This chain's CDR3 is CASSSRGTGDTDTQYF. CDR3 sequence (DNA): TGTGCCAGCAGCTCCCGGGGAACAGGGGACACAGATACGCAGTATTTT. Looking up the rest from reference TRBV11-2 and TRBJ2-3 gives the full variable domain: EAGVAQSPRYKIIEKRQSVAFWCNPISGHATLYWYQQILGQGPKLLIQFQNNGVVDDSQLPKDRFSAERLKGVDSTLKIQPAKLEDSAVYLCASSSRGTGDTDTQYFGPGTRLTVL.